This is a list of T cell receptor beta chains from one sample in a study of T cell responses to AZD1222 COVID-19 vaccine. The data were produced by immunoSEQ multiplex PCR, yet TCRdb's version contains in-frame clones alone and is incomplete. This sample has roughly 130,000 clones, with 90% to 95% found just once. The sample here was peripheral blood, taken on day 0 of AZD1222 vaccination. Receptors were obtained from an adult in good health. Both conserved end residues are part of each CDR3. Fields, in order: D gene, clone size, J gene, V gene, CDR3 DNA, CDR3 protein. A D gene is named only where the DNA matches it firmly. Clone sizes are given selectively: once, few, many, or a class where the clone is expanded.

NA	NA	TRBJ2-3	TRBV2	TGTGCCGTCCCGGCCGGCCTTAACACAGATACGCAGTATTTT	CAVPAGLNTDTQYF
TRBD2	NA	TRBJ2-1	TRBV9	TGTGCCAGCAGCGCCTGGGGAGCGGGGGGGCGCTACAATGAGCAGTTCTTC	CASSAWGAGGRYNEQFF
NA	NA	TRBJ2-7	TRBV4-2	TGTGCCAGCAGCCAAGATGAAGGGGGAGAGCAGTACTTC	CASSQDEGGEQYF
NA	NA	TRBJ2-1	TRBV6-1	TGTGCCAGCAGTGATCTAGCGAGAGGTGAGCAGTTCTTC	CASSDLARGEQFF
NA	NA	TRBJ2-7	TRBV4-2	TGTGCCAGCAGCCAAGATGAACAGGGCGGGTACGAGCAGTACTTC	CASSQDEQGGYEQYF
NA	NA	TRBJ1-4	TRBV30	TGTGCCTGGACGACAGAATCTCTTCGGGAAAAACTGTTTTTT	CAWTTESLREKLFF
NA	NA	TRBJ1-6	TRBV6-4	TGTGCCAGCAGTGACGACGGGAATTCACCCCTCCACTTT	CASSDDGNSPLHF
NA	NA	TRBJ2-5	TRBV6-5	TGTGCCAGCAGTAGCCCCGGAGGCCAAGAGACCCAGTACTTC	CASSSPGGQETQYF
NA	NA	TRBJ2-1	TRBV7-2	TGTGCCAGCAGCCCCCAGGACAGCTACAATGAGCAGTTCTTC	CASSPQDSYNEQFF
TRBD1	NA	TRBJ2-5	TRBV5-1	TGCGCCAGCAGCGCCGGGACAGGGCAAGAGACCCAGTACTTC	CASSAGTGQETQYF
NA	NA	TRBJ1-4	TRBV19	TGTGCCAGCACTCAGGGAGATTTGAGGGAAAAACTGTTTTTT	CASTQGDLREKLFF
NA	NA	TRBJ2-3	TRBV5-1	TGCGCCAGCAGCTTGTATTTCCCAAGATTAACAGATACGCAGTATTTT	CASSLYFPRLTDTQYF
NA	NA	TRBJ1-1	TRBV27	TGTGCCAGCAGTTTATCGGGGGGATCGGTATGGACTGAAGCTTTCTTT	CASSLSGGSVWTEAFF
TRBD2	NA	TRBJ2-5	TRBV18	TGTGCCAGCTCACTGGGTAGCGGGGCGTCTTACATTCAAGAGACCCAGTACTTC	CASSLGSGASYIQETQYF
TRBD1	NA	TRBJ1-5	TRBV5-4	TGTGCCAGCAGCACCGGGACAGGGAGGCCCCAGCATTTT	CASSTGTGRPQHF
NA	NA	TRBJ1-5	TRBV10-3	TGTGCCATCAGGAGAAACCTGCCGGGACGGAATAATCAGCCCCAGCATTTT	CAIRRNLPGRNNQPQHF
TRBD2	few	TRBJ2-7	TRBV5-1	TGCGCCAGCAGCTTTCTAGCGGGGGCCTACGAGCAGTACTTC	CASSFLAGAYEQYF
NA	NA	TRBJ1-5	TRBV19	TGTGCCAGTAGTAGTTCGGGGGGCAATCAGCCCCAGCATTTT	CASSSSGGNQPQHF
TRBD1	once	TRBJ2-2	TRBV7-3	TGTGCCAGCAGCGCGGGGACAGGGGGCACCGGGGAGCTGTTTTTT	CASSAGTGGTGELFF
NA	NA	TRBJ2-7	TRBV12-3/TRBV12-4	TGTGCCAGCAGTTGGGACAATTCCTACGAGCAGTACTTC	CASSWDNSYEQYF
TRBD1	NA	TRBJ1-2	TRBV7-9	TGTGCCAGCAGCCTCTACCGGGACAGGGCCTATGGCTACACCTTC	CASSLYRDRAYGYTF
NA	once	TRBJ1-3	TRBV19	TGTGCCAGTAGTATTTGGGACTCAGGAAACACCATATATTTT	CASSIWDSGNTIYF
TRBD1	NA	TRBJ1-5	TRBV10-2	TGCGCCAGCAGTGTAGGGGGCAGCAATCAGCCCCAGCATTTT	CASSVGGSNQPQHF
NA	once	TRBJ1-2	TRBV11-1	TGTGCCAGCAGCTCCGGGCAGGGAGCCCCCTATGGCTACACCTTC	CASSSGQGAPYGYTF
NA	NA	TRBJ2-3	TRBV9	TGTGCCAGCAGCGGCCAACGAATTCGAGATACGCAGTATTTT	CASSGQRIRDTQYF
NA	once	TRBJ2-7	TRBV21-1	TGTGCCAGCAGCAAACGGGGAACCTACGAGCAGTACTTC	CASSKRGTYEQYF
NA	NA	TRBJ2-3	TRBV12-5	TGTGCTAGTGGTTTGCAGAACACAGATACGCAGTATTTT	CASGLQNTDTQYF
NA	NA	TRBJ1-1	TRBV4-1	TGCGCCAGCAGGACGTTTGAGAACACTGAAGCTTTCTTT	CASRTFENTEAFF
TRBD1	NA	TRBJ1-5	TRBV4-3	TGCGCCAGCAGCCAAGTACAGGGGAATCAGCCCCAGCATTTT	CASSQVQGNQPQHF
TRBD1	NA	TRBJ2-4	TRBV4-3	TGCGCCAGCAGCCAAGGTGGAAGGCAGGGGGCGGACATTCAGTACTTC	CASSQGGRQGADIQYF
NA	NA	TRBJ1-6	TRBV10-3	TGTGCCATCAGTGATGAAAGGGCAGGTAATTCACCCCTCCACTTT	CAISDERAGNSPLHF
TRBD1	NA	TRBJ1-2	TRBV10-3	TGTGCCATCAGGCCGACAGGGGGCGCAGGTGGCTACACCTTC	CAIRPTGGAGGYTF
NA	once	TRBJ1-1	TRBV5-1	TGCGCCAGCAGCTCCGCTAACAGGGTTGAAGCTTTCTTT	CASSSANRVEAFF
NA	NA	TRBJ2-1	TRBV7-9	TGTGCCAGCAGCTTCTGGGCGGGACACAATGAGCAGTTCTTC	CASSFWAGHNEQFF
NA	NA	TRBJ2-3	TRBV19	TGTGCCAGTAGTATTCTCTTAGGAGGGGATACGCAGTATTTT	CASSILLGGDTQYF
NA	NA	TRBJ1-3	TRBV6-6	TGTGCCAGCAGTTACTCGTTGAGTGGAAACACCATATATTTT	CASSYSLSGNTIYF
TRBD1	NA	TRBJ1-5	TRBV28	TGTGCCAGCAGTTTGGGGGGTGTTTGGGACAGAAATCAGCCCCAGCATTTT	CASSLGGVWDRNQPQHF
NA	NA	TRBJ2-3	TRBV30	TGTGCCTGGAGTAGGCTCCGTATCACAGATACGCAGTATTTT	CAWSRLRITDTQYF
NA	NA	TRBJ2-7	TRBV5-6	TGTGCCAGCAGCTTAAAGGCAGGGTCCCTTTCCTACGAGCAGTACTTC	CASSLKAGSLSYEQYF
TRBD1	NA	TRBJ1-6	TRBV19	TGTGCCAGTATCCCCGGGACAGGGGCATCGGAGGGCGATTCACCCCTCCACTTT	CASIPGTGASEGDSPLHF